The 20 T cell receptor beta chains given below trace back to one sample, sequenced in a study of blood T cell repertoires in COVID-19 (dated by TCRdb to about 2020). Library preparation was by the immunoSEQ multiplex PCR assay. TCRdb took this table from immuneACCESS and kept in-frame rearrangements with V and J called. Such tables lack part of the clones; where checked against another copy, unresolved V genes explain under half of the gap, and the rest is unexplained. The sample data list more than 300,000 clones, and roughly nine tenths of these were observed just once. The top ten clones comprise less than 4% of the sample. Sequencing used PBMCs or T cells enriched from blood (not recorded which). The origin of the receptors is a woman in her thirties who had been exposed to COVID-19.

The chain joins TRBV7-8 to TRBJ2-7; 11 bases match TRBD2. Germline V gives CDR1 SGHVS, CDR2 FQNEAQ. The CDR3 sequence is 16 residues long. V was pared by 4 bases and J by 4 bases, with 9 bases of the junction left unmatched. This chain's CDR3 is CASSSPSGGKRYEQYF. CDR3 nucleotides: TGTGCCAGCAGCTCACCTAGCGGGGGGAAGAGGTACGAGCAGTACTTC.

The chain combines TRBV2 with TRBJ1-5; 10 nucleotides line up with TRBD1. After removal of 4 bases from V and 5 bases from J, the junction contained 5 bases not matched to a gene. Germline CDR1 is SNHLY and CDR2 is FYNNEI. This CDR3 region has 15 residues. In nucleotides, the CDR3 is TGTGCCAGCAGTGGACTCGGGACAGGGGATCAGCCCCAGCATTTT. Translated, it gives CASSGLGTGDQPQHF. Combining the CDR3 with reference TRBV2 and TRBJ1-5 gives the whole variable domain EPEVTQTPSHQVTQMGQEVILRCVPISNHLYFYWYRQILGQKVEFLVSFYNNEISEKSEIFDDQFSVERPDGSNFTLKIRSTKLEDSAMYFCASSGLGTGDQPQHFGDGTRLSIL.

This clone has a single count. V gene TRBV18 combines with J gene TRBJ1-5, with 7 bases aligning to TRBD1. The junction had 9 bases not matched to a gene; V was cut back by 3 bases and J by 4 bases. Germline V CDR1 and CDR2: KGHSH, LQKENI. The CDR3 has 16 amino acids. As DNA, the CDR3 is TGTGCCAGCTCACCTAGTCCCGGGACAGTTAATCAGCCCCAGCATTTT. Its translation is CASSPSPGTVNQPQHF. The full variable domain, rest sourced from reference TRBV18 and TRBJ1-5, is NAGVMQNPRHLVRRRGQEARLRCSPMKGHSHVYWYRQLPEEGLKFMVYLQKENIIDESGMPKERFSAEFPKEGPSILRIQQVVRGDSAAYFCASSPSPGTVNQPQHFGDGTRLSIL.

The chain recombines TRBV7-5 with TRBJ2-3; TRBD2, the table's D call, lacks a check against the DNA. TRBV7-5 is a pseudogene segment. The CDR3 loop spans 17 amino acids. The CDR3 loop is CARSLGSSGGNTDTQYF. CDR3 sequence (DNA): TGTGCCAGAAGCTTAGGATCTAGCGGGGGTAACACAGATACGCAGTATTTT.

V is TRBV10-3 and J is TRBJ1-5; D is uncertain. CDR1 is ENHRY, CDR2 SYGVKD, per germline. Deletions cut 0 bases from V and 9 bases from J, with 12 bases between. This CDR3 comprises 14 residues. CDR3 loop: CAISESAGGLPQHF. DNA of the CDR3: TGTGCCATCAGTGAGTCGGCCGGAGGTCTGCCCCAGCATTTT.

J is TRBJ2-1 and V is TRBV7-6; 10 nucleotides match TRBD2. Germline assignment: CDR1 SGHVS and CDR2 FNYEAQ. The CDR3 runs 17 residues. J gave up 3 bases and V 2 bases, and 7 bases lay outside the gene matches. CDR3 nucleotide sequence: TGTGCCAGCAGCTTATGGAGCGGGGGGGCCGTCTACAATGAGCAGTTCTTC. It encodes CASSLWSGGAVYNEQFF.

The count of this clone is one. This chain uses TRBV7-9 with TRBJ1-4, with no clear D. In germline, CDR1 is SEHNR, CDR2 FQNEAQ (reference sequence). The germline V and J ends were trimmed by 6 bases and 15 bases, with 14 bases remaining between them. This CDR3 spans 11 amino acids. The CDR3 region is CASSNREKLFF. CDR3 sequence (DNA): TGTGCCAGCAGTAACCGGGAAAAGTTGTTTTTT. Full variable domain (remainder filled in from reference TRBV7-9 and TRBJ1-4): DTGVSQNPRHKITKRGQNVTFRCDPISEHNRLYWYRQTLGQGPEFLTYFQNEAQLEKSRLLSDRFSAERPKGSFSTLEIQRTEQGDSAMYLCASSNREKLFFGSGTQLSVL.

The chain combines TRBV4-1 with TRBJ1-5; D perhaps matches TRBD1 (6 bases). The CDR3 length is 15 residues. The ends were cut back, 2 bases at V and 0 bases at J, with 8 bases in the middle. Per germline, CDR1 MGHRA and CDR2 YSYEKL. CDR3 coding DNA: TGCGCCAGCAGCCAAAACAGGGATAGCAATCAGCCCCAGCATTTT. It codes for CASSQNRDSNQPQHF.

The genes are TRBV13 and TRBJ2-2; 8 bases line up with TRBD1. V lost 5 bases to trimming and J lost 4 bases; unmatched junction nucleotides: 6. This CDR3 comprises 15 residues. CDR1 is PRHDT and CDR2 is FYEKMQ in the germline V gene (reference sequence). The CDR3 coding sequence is TGTGCCAGCAGCCATGGACAGGGTAGCACCGGGGAGCTGTTTTTT. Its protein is CASSHGQGSTGELFF.

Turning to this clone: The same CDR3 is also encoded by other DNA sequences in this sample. In nucleotides, the CDR3 is TGCGCCAGCAGCTTGGGGGGCCCTGAAGCTTTCTTT. It specifies CASSLGGPEAFF. The V gene is TRBV5-1, the J gene TRBJ1-1; tentative D call: TRBD1 (5 bases). Between the trimmed V and J ends, which lost 0 bases and 6 bases, there was a span of 6 bases. The length of the CDR3 is 12 residues. CDR1 is SGHRS, CDR2 YFSETQ, per germline.

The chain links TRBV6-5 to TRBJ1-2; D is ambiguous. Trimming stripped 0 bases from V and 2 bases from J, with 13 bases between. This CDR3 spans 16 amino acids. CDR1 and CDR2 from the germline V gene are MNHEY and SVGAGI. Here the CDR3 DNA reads TGTGCCAGCAGTTACTCGGGCCGAGTGACCAACTATGGCTACACCTTC. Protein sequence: CASSYSGRVTNYGYTF.

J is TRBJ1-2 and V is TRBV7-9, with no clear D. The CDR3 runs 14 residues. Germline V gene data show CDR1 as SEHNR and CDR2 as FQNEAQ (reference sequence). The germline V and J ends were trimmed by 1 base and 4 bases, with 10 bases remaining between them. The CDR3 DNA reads TGTGCCAGCAGCTTAGATTTACGGGTCTATGGCTACACCTTC. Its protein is CASSLDLRVYGYTF.

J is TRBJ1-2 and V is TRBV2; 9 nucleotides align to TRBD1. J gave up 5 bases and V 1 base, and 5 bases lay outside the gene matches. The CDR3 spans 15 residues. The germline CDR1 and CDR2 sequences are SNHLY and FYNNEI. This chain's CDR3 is CASSEVTGGGYGYTF. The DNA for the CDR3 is TGTGCCAGCAGTGAAGTTACAGGGGGCGGGTATGGCTACACCTTC.

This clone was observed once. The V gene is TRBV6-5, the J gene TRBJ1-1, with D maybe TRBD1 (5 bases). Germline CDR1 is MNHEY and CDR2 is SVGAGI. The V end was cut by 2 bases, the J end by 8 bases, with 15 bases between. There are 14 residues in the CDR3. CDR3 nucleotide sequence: TGTGCCAGCAGTTACCCGGGGAGGGACGCCGAAGCTTTCTTT. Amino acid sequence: CASSYPGRDAEAFF.

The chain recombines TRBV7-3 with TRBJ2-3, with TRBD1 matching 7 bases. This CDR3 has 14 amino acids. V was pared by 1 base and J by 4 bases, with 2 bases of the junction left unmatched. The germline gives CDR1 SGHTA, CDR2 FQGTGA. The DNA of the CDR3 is TGTGCCAGCAGCTTAAGGCAGGGGGCAGATACGCAGTATTTT. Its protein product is CASSLRQGADTQYF. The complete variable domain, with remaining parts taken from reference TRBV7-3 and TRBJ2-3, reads GAGVSQTPSNKVTEKGKYVELRCDPISGHTALYWYRQSLGQGPEFLIYFQGTGAADDSGLPNDRFFAVRPEGSVSTLKIQRTERGDSAVYLCASSLRQGADTQYFGPGTRLTVL.

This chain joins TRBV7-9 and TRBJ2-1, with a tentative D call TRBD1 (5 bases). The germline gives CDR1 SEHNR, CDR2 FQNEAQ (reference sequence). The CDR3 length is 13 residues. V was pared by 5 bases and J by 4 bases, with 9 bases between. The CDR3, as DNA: TGTGCCAGCAGCCCGCAGGGTTACAATGAGCAGTTCTTC. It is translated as CASSPQGYNEQFF.

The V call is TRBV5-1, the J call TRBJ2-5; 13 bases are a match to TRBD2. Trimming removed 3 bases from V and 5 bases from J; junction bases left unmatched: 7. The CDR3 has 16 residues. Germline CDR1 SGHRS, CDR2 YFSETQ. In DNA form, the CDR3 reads TGCGCCAGCAGCTGGGAACCGGGACTAGCGGGGGAGACCCAGTACTTC. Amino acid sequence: CASSWEPGLAGETQYF.

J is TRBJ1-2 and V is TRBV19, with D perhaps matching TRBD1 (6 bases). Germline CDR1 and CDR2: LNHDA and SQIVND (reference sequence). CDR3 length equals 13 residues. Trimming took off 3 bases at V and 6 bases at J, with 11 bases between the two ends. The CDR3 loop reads CASSIGQFHGYTF. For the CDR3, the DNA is TGTGCCAGTAGTATCGGACAGTTCCATGGCTACACCTTC.

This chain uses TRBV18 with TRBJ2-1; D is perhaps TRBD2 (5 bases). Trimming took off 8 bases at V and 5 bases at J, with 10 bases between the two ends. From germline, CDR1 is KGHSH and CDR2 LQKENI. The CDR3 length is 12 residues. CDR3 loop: CASEGAHNEQFF. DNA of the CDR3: TGTGCCAGCGAGGGAGCGCACAATGAGCAGTTCTTC.

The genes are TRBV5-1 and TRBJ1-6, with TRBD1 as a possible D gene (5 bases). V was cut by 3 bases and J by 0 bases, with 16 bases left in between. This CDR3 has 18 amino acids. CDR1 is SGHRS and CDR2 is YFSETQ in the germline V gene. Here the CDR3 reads CASSYRLRALSYNSPLHF. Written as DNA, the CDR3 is TGCGCCAGCAGCTACAGGCTACGAGCACTCTCCTATAATTCACCCCTCCACTTT.